This TCR beta chain comes out of a study of cytomegalovirus exposure and HLA in healthy donors. Broader study findings: Accurate prediction of HLA-A and HLA-B alleles (for most subjects) was reportedly achieved from TCR beta sequences. Segments of the TCR beta V type were, in most cases, productive about 87% or about 30% of the time in an earlier analysis.

CDR1 is SGHAT, CDR2 FQNNGV, per germline. CDR3 length: 14 residues. V lost 5 bases and J lost 2, with 13 bases in between. In the PCR, 60 Vbeta and 13 Jbeta primers were used. Measured with immunoSEQ multiplex PCR; TCRdb has only the in-frame clones, and not every one. The data show about 130,000 clones, under 85% seen once. As regards this clone: Its specificity is unknown.

The sample was PBMCs. V usage is TRBV11-2 and J usage is TRBJ2-7, with D possibly matching TRBD1 (7 bases). This clonotype was sampled from a boy aged 5-17 years in good health and CMV-seronegative. The CDR3 reads CASSTAGQPYEQYF. Here the CDR3 DNA reads TGTGCCAGCAGCACGGCGGGACAGCCCTACGAGCAGTACTTC.